A single sample gave rise to the 13 T cell receptor beta chains below, sequenced in a study of cytomegalovirus exposure and HLA in healthy donors. The PCR had 60 Vbeta and 13 Jbeta primers. Data came from immunoSEQ multiplex PCR; TCRdb stores just in-frame clones and leaves some out. The repertoire includes around 53,000 clones, roughly 79% of them detected once, and approximately 2.9% sits in the top ten. What was sequenced was PBMCs. The receptors come from a man aged 50-59 years in good health and CMV-seronegative.

The rearrangement uses TRBV28 and TRBJ2-5; 9 bases agree with TRBD2. Germline-derived CDR1 and CDR2 are MDHEN and SYDVKM. After removal of 2 bases from V and 2 bases from J, the junction contained 15 bases not matched to a gene. CDR3 length equals 19 residues. CDR3: CASSLILASGTWGQETQYF. Here the CDR3 DNA reads TGTGCCAGCAGTTTAATTTTGGCTAGCGGGACCTGGGGACAAGAGACCCAGTACTTC.

The chain has TRBV5-1 and TRBJ1-1; 7 bases map to TRBD1. With 0 bases clipped from V and 6 bases from J, the junction kept 8 bases outside the gene matches. The CDR3 runs 15 residues. Germline V gene lookup returns CDR1 SGHRS and CDR2 YFSETQ. CDR3 nucleotide sequence: TGCGCCAGCAGCTTGGGTACAGGGGAGGCGGCTGAAGCTTTCTTT. This sequence encodes CASSLGTGEAAEAFF.

In its sample, this clone ranks as medium-sized (0.01 to 0.1%). The chain uses TRBV5-5 and TRBJ2-7, with 9 bases matching TRBD2. V dropped 4 bases and J dropped 3; count of bases not matched to a gene: 5. This CDR3 has 14 residues. Germline V lookup: CDR1 SGHKS, CDR2 YYEKEE (reference sequence). The CDR3 loop is CASSPTSGHYEQYF. The DNA of the CDR3 is TGTGCCAGCAGCCCGACTAGCGGCCACTACGAGCAGTACTTC.

The rearrangement joins TRBV4-3 to TRBJ1-1, with D tentatively TRBD1 (6 bases). This CDR3 has 14 residues. Germline CDR1 is LGHNA and CDR2 is YSLEER. V gave up 1 base and J gave up 4 bases, with 10 bases separating them. The CDR3 DNA is TGCGCCAGCAGCCAAGGACAGGCCCCCACTGAAGCTTTCTTT. Translating it yields CASSQGQAPTEAFF.

V and J are TRBV5-1 and TRBJ2-5; 9 bases are shared with TRBD1. The CDR3 loop spans 17 amino acids. V shed 5 bases and J 5 bases; nucleotides not matched to a gene: 16. The germline V gene has CDR1 SGHRS and CDR2 YFSETQ. CDR3 sequence reads: CASRGWGPTGGAETQYF. CDR3 DNA: TGCGCCAGCAGAGGCTGGGGCCCAACAGGGGGCGCGGAGACCCAGTACTTC.

The genes are TRBV10-1 and TRBJ2-2; no definite D call. Looked up from germline, CDR1 is WNHNN and CDR2 is SYGVQD (reference sequence). The CDR3 is made up of 13 amino acids. V was clipped by 3 bases and J by 1 base, with 3 bases between them. CDR3 nucleotide sequence: TGCGCCAGCAGTGATCAGAACACCGGGGAGCTGTTTTTT. Amino acids: CASSDQNTGELFF.

This chain links TRBV25-1 with TRBJ1-1; TRBD1 agrees at 8 bases. In germline, CDR1 is MGHDK, CDR2 SYGVNS. CDR3 size: 17 residues. The V and J ends lost 2 bases and 2 bases, in that order; junction bases with no gene match: 10. CDR3 sequence: CASSEQKQGVVNTEAFF. In DNA, the CDR3 is TGTGCCAGCAGTGAACAGAAACAGGGGGTGGTCAACACTGAAGCTTTCTTT.

This clone was picked up a small number of times. The chain is built from TRBV6-6 and TRBJ2-7; D unresolved. CDR1 and CDR2 (germline): MNHNY, SVGAGI (reference sequence). The CDR3 is 11 residues long. Trimming removed 8 bases from V and 5 bases from J, with 10 bases in between. The CDR3 sequence is CASGDWDEQYF. In DNA, the CDR3 is TGTGCCAGCGGAGACTGGGACGAGCAGTACTTC.

The table lists this clone with a few counts. J is TRBJ1-3 and V is TRBV19; no clear D. The CDR3 is made up of 15 amino acids. The V gene lost 3 bases and the J gene lost 0 bases, with 9 bases spanning the gap. In germline, CDR1 is LNHDA, CDR2 SQIVND (reference sequence). The CDR3 region is CASSIGRFSGNTIYF. Here the CDR3 DNA reads TGTGCCAGTAGTATCGGCAGGTTCTCTGGAAACACCATATATTTT.

The count of this clone is one. The chain employs TRBV6-5 and TRBJ1-6, with TRBD1 identical over 7 bases. The trim removed 8 bases at V and 8 bases at J, leaving 6 bases unmatched. The germline V gene has CDR1 MNHEY and CDR2 SVGAGI. This CDR3 has 13 residues. Here the CDR3 DNA reads TGTGCCAGCTCGGGACAGTCTGATTCACCCCTCCACTTT. Amino acids: CASSGQSDSPLHF.

The chain employs TRBV5-5 and TRBJ1-1, with no clear D. Germline-derived CDR1 and CDR2 are SGHKS and YYEKEE (reference sequence). Trimming cost V 2 bases and J 1 base, with 6 bases left between them. CDR3 length: 13 residues. Here the CDR3 DNA reads TGTGCCAGCAGCTTCCCAGGGAACACTGAAGCTTTCTTT. Its protein is CASSFPGNTEAFF.

This chain joins TRBV11-2 and TRBJ2-5; 14 nucleotides match TRBD2. V dropped 4 bases and J dropped 3; count of bases not matched to a gene: 10. The CDR3 extends over 18 amino acids. Germline CDR1 and CDR2: SGHAT and FQNNGV. DNA for the CDR3: TGTGCCAGCAGCTCGGGGGGACTAGCGGGGGTTGACGAAGAGACCCAGTACTTC. This codes for CASSSGGLAGVDEETQYF. The entire variable domain, with the rest obtained from reference TRBV11-2 and TRBJ2-5, is as follows: EAGVAQSPRYKIIEKRQSVAFWCNPISGHATLYWYQQILGQGPKLLIQFQNNGVVDDSQLPKDRFSAERLKGVDSTLKIQPAKLEDSAVYLCASSSGGLAGVDEETQYFGPGTRLLVL.

The chain employs TRBV19 and TRBJ1-1; D might be TRBD1 (6 bases). This CDR3 is built from 15 residues. V was shortened by 7 bases and J by 0 bases, with 15 bases between the two germline ends. In germline, CDR1 is LNHDA, CDR2 SQIVND (reference sequence). In DNA form, the CDR3 reads TGTGCCAGTACCCTCAGGGGCGGTTTGAACACTGAAGCTTTCTTT. This sequence encodes CASTLRGGLNTEAFF.